This TCR beta chain was retrieved from a study of T-cell reconstitution after alpha-beta-depleted transplantation in children. V was shortened by 7 bases and J by 6 bases, with 18 bases between the two germline ends. Germline lookup yields CDR1 SQVTM and CDR2 ANQGSEA. This CDR3 has 14 residues. The TCRbeta library incorporated unique molecular identifiers. TCRdb independently ran MiXCR on the PCR reads; one entry per CDR3 protein. The sample includes hundreds of thousands of distinct CDR3 sequences, approximately 12% of them seen just once. This clonotype was observed at least ten times. This chain joins TRBV29-1 and TRBJ1-4; D possibly corresponds to TRBD1 (5 bases). This material consisted of PBMCs from the stem cell graft donor, taken from the stem cell graft. The source is a human donor who donated a stem cell graft to a child with acute lymphoblastic leukemia. CDR3 coding DNA: TGCAGCGCTGCACCTGGCAGGGCGGATGAAAAACTGTTTTTT. Amino acid sequence: CSAAPGRADEKLFF.